Included here is one T cell receptor beta chain sequence, with context. These data belong to a study of blood T cell repertoires in COVID-19. TCRdb's copy holds only in-frame clones and misses some; the assay was immunoSEQ multiplex PCR. The data show 150,000 to 200,000 clones, with roughly 73% seen just once and 2.5% to 3% held by the top ten. CDR1 is LNHDA and CDR2 is SQIVND in the germline V gene (reference sequence). The CDR3 has 12 residues. V lost 7 bases and J lost 1, with 7 bases in between. The chain recombines TRBV19 with TRBJ1-2; D remains ambiguous. This clonotype originated in a woman older than 75 with active or convalescent COVID-19. Sample: peripheral blood. CDR3 protein: CASTTVNYGYTF. In nucleotides, the CDR3 is TGTGCCAGTACTACAGTTAACTATGGCTACACCTTC.